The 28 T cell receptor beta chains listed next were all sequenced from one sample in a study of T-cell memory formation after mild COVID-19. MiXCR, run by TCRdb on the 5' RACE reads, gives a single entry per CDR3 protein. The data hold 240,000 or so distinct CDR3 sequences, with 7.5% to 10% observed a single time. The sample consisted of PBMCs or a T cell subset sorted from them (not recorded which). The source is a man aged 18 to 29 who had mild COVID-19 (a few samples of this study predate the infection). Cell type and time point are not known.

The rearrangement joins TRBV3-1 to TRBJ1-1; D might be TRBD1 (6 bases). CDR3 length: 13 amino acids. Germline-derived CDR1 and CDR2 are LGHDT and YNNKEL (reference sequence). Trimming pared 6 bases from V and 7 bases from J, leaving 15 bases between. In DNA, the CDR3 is TGTGCCAGCAGTCTCCAAACAGGGCTTGAAGCTTTCTTT. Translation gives CASSLQTGLEAFF. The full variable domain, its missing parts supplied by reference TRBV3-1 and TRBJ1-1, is DTAVSQTPKYLVTQMGNDKSIKCEQNLGHDTMYWYKQDSKKFLKIMFSYNNKELIINETVPNRFSPKSPDKAHLNLHINSLELGDSAVYFCASSLQTGLEAFFGQGTRLTVV.

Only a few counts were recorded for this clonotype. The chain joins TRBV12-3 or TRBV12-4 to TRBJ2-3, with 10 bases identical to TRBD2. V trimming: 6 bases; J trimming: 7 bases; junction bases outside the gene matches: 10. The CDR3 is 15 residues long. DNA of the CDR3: TGTGCCAGCAGACCGGGACTAGCGCCGTGGAATACGCAGTATTTT. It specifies CASRPGLAPWNTQYF.

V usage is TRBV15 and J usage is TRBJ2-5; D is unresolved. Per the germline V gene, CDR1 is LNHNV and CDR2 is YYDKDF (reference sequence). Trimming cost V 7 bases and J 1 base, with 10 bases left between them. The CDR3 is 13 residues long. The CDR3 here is CATTWQIQETQYF. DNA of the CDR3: TGTGCCACCACCTGGCAGATCCAAGAGACCCAGTACTTC.

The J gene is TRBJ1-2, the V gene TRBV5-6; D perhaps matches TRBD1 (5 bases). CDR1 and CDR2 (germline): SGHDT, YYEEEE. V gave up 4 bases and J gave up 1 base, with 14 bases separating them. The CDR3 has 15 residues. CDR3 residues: CASSHGIGDNYGYTF. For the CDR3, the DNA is TGTGCCAGCAGCCACGGAATAGGGGATAACTATGGCTACACCTTC.

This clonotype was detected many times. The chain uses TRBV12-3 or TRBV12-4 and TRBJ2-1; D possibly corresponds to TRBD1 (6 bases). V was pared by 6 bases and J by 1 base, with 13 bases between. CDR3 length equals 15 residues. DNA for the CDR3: TGTGCCAGCAGCTTCCGGGACACGTCCTACAATGAGCAGTTCTTC. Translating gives CASSFRDTSYNEQFF.

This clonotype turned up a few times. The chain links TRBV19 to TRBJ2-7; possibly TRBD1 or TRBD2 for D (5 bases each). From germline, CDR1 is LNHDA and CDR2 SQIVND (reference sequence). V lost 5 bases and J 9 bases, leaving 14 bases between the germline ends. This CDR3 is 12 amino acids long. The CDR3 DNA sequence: TGTGCCAGTAGTGGGACGCGAAAAGCGCAGTACTTC. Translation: CASSGTRKAQYF. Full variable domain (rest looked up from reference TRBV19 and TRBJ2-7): DGGITQSPKYLFRKEGQNVTLSCEQNLNHDAMYWYRQDPGQGLRLIYYSQIVNDFQKGDIAEGYSVSREKKESFPLTVTSAQKNPTAFYLCASSGTRKAQYFGPGTRLTVT.

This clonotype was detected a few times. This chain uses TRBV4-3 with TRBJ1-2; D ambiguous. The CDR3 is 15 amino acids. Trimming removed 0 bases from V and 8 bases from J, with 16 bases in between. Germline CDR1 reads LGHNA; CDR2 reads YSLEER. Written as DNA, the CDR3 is TGCGCCAGCAGCCAAGATCCCGCACCCTTTAAGGGCTACACCTTC. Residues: CASSQDPAPFKGYTF.

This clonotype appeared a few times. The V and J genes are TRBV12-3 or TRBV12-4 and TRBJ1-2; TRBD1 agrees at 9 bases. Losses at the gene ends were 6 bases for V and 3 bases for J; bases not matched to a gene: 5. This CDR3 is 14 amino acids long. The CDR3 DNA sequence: TGTGCCAGCAGCCGGGACAGGGTATACTATGGCTACACCTTC. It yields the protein CASSRDRVYYGYTF.

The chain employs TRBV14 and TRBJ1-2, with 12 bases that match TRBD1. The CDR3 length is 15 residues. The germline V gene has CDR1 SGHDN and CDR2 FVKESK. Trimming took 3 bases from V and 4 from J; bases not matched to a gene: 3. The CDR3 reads CASSQMGQGAYGYTF. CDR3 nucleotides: TGTGCCAGCAGCCAGATGGGACAGGGGGCCTATGGCTACACCTTC.

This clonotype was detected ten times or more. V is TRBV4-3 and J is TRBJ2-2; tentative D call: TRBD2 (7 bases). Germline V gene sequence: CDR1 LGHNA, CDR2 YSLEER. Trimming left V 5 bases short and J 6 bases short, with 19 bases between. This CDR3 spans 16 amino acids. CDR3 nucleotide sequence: TGCGCCAGCAGCGGATCGGGGGGCCAGATTTCCGGGGAGCTGTTTTTT. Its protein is CASSGSGGQISGELFF.

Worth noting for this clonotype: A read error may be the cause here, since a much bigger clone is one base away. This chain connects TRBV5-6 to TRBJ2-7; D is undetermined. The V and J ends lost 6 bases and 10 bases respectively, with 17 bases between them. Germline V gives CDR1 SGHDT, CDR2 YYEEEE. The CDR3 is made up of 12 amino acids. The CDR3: CASTSLTSSQYF. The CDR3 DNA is TGTGCCAGCACCTCCCTGACGTCAAGTCAGTACTTC.

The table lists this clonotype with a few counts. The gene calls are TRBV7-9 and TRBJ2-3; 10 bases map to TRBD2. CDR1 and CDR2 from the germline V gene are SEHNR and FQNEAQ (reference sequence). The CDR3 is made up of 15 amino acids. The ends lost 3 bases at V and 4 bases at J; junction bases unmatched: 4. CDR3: CASSFPSGGADTQYF. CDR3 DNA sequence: TGTGCCAGCAGCTTCCCTAGCGGGGGCGCAGATACGCAGTATTTT.

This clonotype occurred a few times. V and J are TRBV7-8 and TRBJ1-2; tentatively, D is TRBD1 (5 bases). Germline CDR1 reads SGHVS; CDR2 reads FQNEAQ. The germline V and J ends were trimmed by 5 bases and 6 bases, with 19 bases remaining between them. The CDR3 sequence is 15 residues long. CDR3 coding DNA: TGTGCCAGCAGCCTCCGGACATCGGCTTCCGATGGCTACACCTTC. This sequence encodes CASSLRTSASDGYTF.

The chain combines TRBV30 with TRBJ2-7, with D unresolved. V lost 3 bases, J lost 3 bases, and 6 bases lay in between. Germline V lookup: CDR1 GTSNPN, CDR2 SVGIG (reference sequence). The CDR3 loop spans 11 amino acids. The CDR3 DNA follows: TGTGCCTGGAGGATGTACTACGAGCAGTACTTC. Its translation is CAWRMYYEQYF.

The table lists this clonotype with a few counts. DNA for the CDR3: TGTGCCAGCAGTGATACAGGGCCCAAGGGAAAACTGTTTTTT. It is translated as CASSDTGPKGKLFF. This rearrangement joins TRBV27 to TRBJ1-4; possibly TRBD1 for D (6 bases). There are 14 residues in the CDR3. CDR1 is MNHEY, CDR2 SMNVEV, per germline (reference sequence). Trimming cost V 5 bases and J 10 bases, with 17 bases left between them.

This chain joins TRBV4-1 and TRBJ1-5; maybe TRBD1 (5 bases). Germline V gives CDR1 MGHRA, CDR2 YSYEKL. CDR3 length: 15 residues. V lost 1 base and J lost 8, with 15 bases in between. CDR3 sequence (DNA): TGCGCCAGCAGCCAAGCCCCGACAGCCTTGAAGCCCCAGCATTTT. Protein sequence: CASSQAPTALKPQHF.

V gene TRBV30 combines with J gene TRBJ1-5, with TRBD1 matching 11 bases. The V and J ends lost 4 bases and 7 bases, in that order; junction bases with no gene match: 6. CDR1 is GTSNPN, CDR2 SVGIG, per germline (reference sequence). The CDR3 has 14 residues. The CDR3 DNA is TGTGCCTGGAATCGGGACAGGGGGGTGCAGCCCCAGCATTTT. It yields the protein CAWNRDRGVQPQHF. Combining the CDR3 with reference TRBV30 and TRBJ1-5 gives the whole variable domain SQTIHQWPATLVQPVGSPLSLECTVEGTSNPNLYWYRQAAGRGLQLLFYSVGIGQISSEVPQNLSASRPQDRQFILSSKKLLLSDSGFYLCAWNRDRGVQPQHFGDGTRLSIL.

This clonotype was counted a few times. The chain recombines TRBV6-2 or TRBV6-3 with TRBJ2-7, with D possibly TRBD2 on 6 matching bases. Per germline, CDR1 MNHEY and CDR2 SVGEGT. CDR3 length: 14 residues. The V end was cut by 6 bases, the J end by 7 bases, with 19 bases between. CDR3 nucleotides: TGTGCCAGCAGCTCCCTCGGGGGTCGTAGTGAGCAGTACGTC. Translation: CASSSLGGRSEQYV.

CDR3 in amino acids: CAWRRTGVGEQYF. The CDR3 nucleotides read TGTGCCTGGAGAAGGACAGGGGTCGGCGAGCAGTACTTC. The chain recombines TRBV30 with TRBJ2-7; 9 bases agree with TRBD1. V was pared by 3 bases and J by 6 bases, with 6 bases of the junction left unmatched. CDR1 is GTSNPN and CDR2 is SVGIG in the germline V gene (reference sequence). This CDR3 has 13 amino acids.

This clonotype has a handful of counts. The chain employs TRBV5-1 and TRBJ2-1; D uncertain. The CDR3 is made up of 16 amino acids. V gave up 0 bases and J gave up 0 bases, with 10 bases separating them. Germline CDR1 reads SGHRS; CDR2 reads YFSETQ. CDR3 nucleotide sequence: TGCGCCAGCAGCTTGGAAGAGGCTAGCTCCTACAATGAGCAGTTCTTC. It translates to CASSLEEASSYNEQFF.

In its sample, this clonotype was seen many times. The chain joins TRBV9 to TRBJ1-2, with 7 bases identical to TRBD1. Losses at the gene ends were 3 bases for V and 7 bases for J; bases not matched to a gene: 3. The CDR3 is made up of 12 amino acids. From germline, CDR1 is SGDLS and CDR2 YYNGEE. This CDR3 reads CASSAYRGGYTF. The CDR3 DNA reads TGTGCCAGCAGCGCCTACAGGGGTGGCTACACCTTC.

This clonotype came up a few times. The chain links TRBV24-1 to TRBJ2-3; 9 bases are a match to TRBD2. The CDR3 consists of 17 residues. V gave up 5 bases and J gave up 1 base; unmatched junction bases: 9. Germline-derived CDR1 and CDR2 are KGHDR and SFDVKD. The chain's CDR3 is CATSGAGGTHGTDTQYF. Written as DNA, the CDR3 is TGTGCCACCAGTGGCGCGGGGGGGACCCACGGCACAGATACGCAGTATTTT.

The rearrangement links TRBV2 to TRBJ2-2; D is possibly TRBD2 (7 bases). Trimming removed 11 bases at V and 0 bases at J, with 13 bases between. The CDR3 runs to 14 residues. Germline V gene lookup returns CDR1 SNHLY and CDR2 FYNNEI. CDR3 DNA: TGTGCCGGCGGGGGCAATTCGAACACCGGGGAGCTGTTTTTT. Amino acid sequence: CAGGGNSNTGELFF.

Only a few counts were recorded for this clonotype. CDR3 bases: TGTGCCAGCAGCTTGGTCCGGGGGATTCGGGATACGCAGTATTTT. It is translated as CASSLVRGIRDTQYF. The chain carries TRBV5-6 and TRBJ2-3, with a weak D call TRBD2 (6 bases). Germline V gene lookup returns CDR1 SGHDT and CDR2 YYEEEE. V gave up 0 bases and J gave up 6 bases, with 14 bases separating them. CDR3 length: 15 residues.

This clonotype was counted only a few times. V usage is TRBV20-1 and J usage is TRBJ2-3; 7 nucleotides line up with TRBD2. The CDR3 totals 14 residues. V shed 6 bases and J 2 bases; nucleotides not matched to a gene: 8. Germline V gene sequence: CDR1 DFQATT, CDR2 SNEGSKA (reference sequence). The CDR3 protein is CSASSGTYTDTQYF. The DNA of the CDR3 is TGCAGTGCCTCGAGCGGGACCTACACAGATACGCAGTATTTT.

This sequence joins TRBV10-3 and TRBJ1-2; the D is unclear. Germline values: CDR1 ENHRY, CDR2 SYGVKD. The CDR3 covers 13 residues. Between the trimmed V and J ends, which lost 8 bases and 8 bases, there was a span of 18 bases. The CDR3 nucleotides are TGTGCCATCGTAGAGGACCTCCGGCGCGGCTACACCTTC. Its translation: CAIVEDLRRGYTF.

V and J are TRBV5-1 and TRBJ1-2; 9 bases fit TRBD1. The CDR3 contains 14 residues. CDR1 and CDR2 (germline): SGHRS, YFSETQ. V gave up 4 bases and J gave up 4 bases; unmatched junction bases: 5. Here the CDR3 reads CASSEQGASYGYTF. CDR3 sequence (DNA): TGCGCCAGCAGCGAACAGGGGGCTAGCTATGGCTACACCTTC.

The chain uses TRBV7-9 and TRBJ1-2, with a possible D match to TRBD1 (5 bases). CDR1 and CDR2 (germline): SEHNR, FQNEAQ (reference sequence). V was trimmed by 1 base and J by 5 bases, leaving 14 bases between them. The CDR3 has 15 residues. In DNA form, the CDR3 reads TGTGCCAGCAGCTTAGGTTCCGCGGGGGAATATGGCTACACCTTC. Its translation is CASSLGSAGEYGYTF. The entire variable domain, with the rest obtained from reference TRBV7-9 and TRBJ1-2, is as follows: DTGVSQNPRHKITKRGQNVTFRCDPISEHNRLYWYRQTLGQGPEFLTYFQNEAQLEKSRLLSDRFSAERPKGSFSTLEIQRTEQGDSAMYLCASSLGSAGEYGYTFGSGTRLTVV.